This T cell receptor (beta chain) was sequenced for a study of cytomegalovirus exposure and HLA in healthy donors (dated by TCRdb to between 2016 and 2019). Turning to the overall study: An earlier analysis of several hundred of the donors reported approximately 280 Gb of sequence data and 117 million unique TCR beta sequences obtained from approximately 180 million T cells. Alongside the repertoire data, information on donor age, sex, ethnicity and CMV serostatus was compiled. Four to six DR-DQ haplotypes were handled as single units for association and clustering, since linkage in the cohort was strong. An early release covering 500 to 750 HLA-typed donors comprised approximately 290 gigabases of sequencing data and 65 million to 100 million unique TCR sequences. Of the 350 to 400 genotyped donors, around 81% fell in the genetic ancestry cluster associated with self-reported Caucasian donors. Rather than using new phenotypic data, the later analysis identified candidate immune exposures from TCR beta sequences and from how often those sequences occurred across donors. Every repertoire in the discovery cohort had been generated on one and the same sequencing platform. To decide whether each TCR beta V gene segment behaved as functional or pseudogenic, an earlier analysis of some 600 of the donors relied on high-throughput TCR beta sequencing. The T cell repertoires of 700 or so subjects were profiled by immunosequencing and related to cytomegalovirus serostatus. Genome-wide SNP genotypes for about 65% of the 666 donors were used in a later genetic analysis, which treated that subset as a discovery cohort. A later analysis re-analyzed previously published TCR beta repertoires from several hundred donors and added high-resolution HLA genotyping to study TCR occurrence patterns. The number of typed donors differed by locus: about 620-640 for A, B, C, DRB1 and DQB1; 522 for DQA1; 606 for DPA1; and 400 to 480 for DPB1. To predict cytomegalovirus infection status, the study brought together high-throughput TCR immunosequencing, statistical association of individual TCRs with disease status, and machine learning. Among about 360 genotyped donors of the cohort, an average of about 240,000 unique TCR beta nucleotide sequences were sequenced per donor, roughly 18% of them non-productive. The study aimed to test whether cataloging public T cell receptors could reveal signatures of past pathogen exposure. HLA typing included class I and class II loci at four-digit resolution. A separate validation cohort of roughly 110 different subjects was used in addition to the approximately 640-subject first cohort.

The cohort was made up of hundreds of healthy bone marrow donors. At the time of sampling, all cohort members were nominally healthy, though unrecorded immune exposures were likely present. The donor was CMV seronegative and belonged to the group of roughly 330 seronegative cohort members. Each donor provided a peripheral blood sample, and peripheral blood mononuclear cells were used for TCR beta sequencing. The Qiagen DNeasy Blood Extraction Kit was used to extract genomic DNA from the blood cell samples. What the research found in general, with its limitations: In a later analysis, 16,951 TCR beta sequences were associated with specific HLA alleles at a false discovery rate of 0.05. In a later genetic analysis, a missense DCLRE1C variant was associated with V-gene and J-gene trimming of TCR beta chains, and the association was replicated in an independent cohort. Some IMGT-functional V segments, including TRBV6-2 and TRBV6-3, could not be distinguished by the 87-base-pair reads and were therefore excluded. HLA typing was unavailable for some donors at each locus, so association tests used only the typed subset. In an earlier analysis of 450 to 750 of the donors, most TCR beta V segments appeared in productive rearrangements about 90% or about 30% of the time, broadly matching IMGT annotations. A group of highly shared sequence variants was considered likely to be a technical artifact of the sequencing pipeline. According to a later analysis, most CMV-associated TCR beta chains appeared to be HLA-restricted, and the HLA associations seemed to be driven largely by CMV exposure. A further reported finding was that TCR beta sequences accurately predicted the HLA-A and HLA-B alleles for most subjects in the first cohort. Presence/absence analyses assumed roughly uniform sequencing depth across donors, an assumption that may not hold. The study gave a list of 150 to 200 TCR beta chains associated with cytomegalovirus. This cohort had only TCR beta chains sequenced, and the lack of alpha or paired-chain data limited which features could be detected. The only immune exposure information available for the cohort was CMV serostatus. Across donors, most TCR sequences were observed very rarely, whereas some public TCRs were present in many individuals. Assigning TCR associations to individual alleles was difficult when HLA alleles, especially DR and DQ, strongly co-occurred. In a later analysis, the rate of TCR association differed among HLA loci, with DRB1 alleles having the most associated TCRs and HLA-C alleles having the fewest. Compared with the roughly 700-donor mean, donors in an Asian-associated ancestry cluster had fewer N-insertions in productive TCRs, according to a later genetic analysis. Linkage disequilibrium might explain the correlated functional status among segregating V segments, but an unknown experimental factor could not be ruled out. Several of the top co-occurrence clusters appeared to be linked to parvovirus B19, influenza, CMV and Epstein-Barr virus, according to a later analysis. Compared with equally common non-associated chains, HLA-associated TCR beta chains in a later analysis were more clonally expanded and had lower generation probabilities. In both the original and validation cohorts, the classifier was reported to diagnose cytomegalovirus status with high specificity and sensitivity. A few of the identified cytomegalovirus-associated TCR beta chains were confirmed in vitro to be specific for cytomegalovirus antigens. The authors suggested that the approach could potentially be generalized to other disease states and immunological phenotypes. Over 15 rarely observed V segments, including chromosome 9 orphons, were excluded from the earlier analysis of almost 600 of the donors because counts were too low.

Receptor libraries were prepared by the immunoSEQ multiplex PCR assay. For the multiplex PCR, a mixture combining 60 forward primers for TCR Vbeta segments and 13 reverse primers for TCR Jbeta segments was used. A multiplex PCR assay on genomic DNA amplified the CDR3 region of rearranged TCR beta genes. Amplified TCR beta libraries were sequenced as 87-base-pair reads on the Illumina HiSeq System. The original pipeline was this. Across the roughly 600 repertoires, a later analysis counted 80 million or so unique TCR beta chains, some 11 million of which were shared by at least two donors. To remove PCR and sequencing errors, raw reads were error-corrected and collapsed into unique sequences using a nearest-neighbor algorithm that merged closely related sequences. V, D and J gene segments were assigned by aligning CDR3 sequences to IMGT reference sequences. For a sequence to be retained, at least a six-nucleotide match to both a V gene segment and a J gene segment was required. A rearrangement was called productive if the CDR3 had no stop codons and remained in frame with V and J, and every other rearrangement was called non-productive. Following IMGT convention, CDR3 was defined as the stretch from the second conserved V-encoded cysteine to the conserved J-encoded phenylalanine. Sequences without an unambiguous match to a single V gene segment were excluded from the earlier analysis of 450 to 750 of the donors. In an earlier analysis of 587 of the donors, V segments were called functional above 56.7% productive rearrangements and were called segregating when the between-donor standard deviation exceeded 5%. To diagnose cytomegalovirus status from the catalog of TCR beta chain sequences, a statistical classification framework was built. A later analysis assigned V and J genes by comparing TCR nucleotide sequences with IMGT/GENE-DB human TR gene sequences. In a later analysis, CDR3 sequences and most-parsimonious VDJ recombination scenarios were assigned using the TCRdist pipeline. In a later analysis, each TCR beta chain was defined by its CDR3 amino acid sequence together with its V-gene family, and reads without a unique V-gene family were excluded. To address suspected cross-contamination and a sequencing artifact, a later analysis removed under 600 highly shared, low-generation-probability nucleotide sequences. A later analysis calculated a clonal expansion index for each public chain from normalized within-repertoire ranks of inferred template counts. Generation probabilities in a later analysis came from a VDJ recombination model fitted to out-of-frame rearrangements, and those results were checked against IGoR. A later analysis scored TCR-TCR, TCR-HLA and TCR-CMV co-occurrence with hypergeometric tests, applying a repertoire-size bias correction to TCR pairs. To estimate false discovery rates, a later analysis permuted the HLA or CMV assignments 20 times. In a later analysis, co-occurring TCRs were grouped using DBSCAN, with TCRdist sequence similarity added in when clustering inside HLA-allele-positive subsets. Co-occurrence clustering excluded repertoires with fewer than 30,000 or more than 120,000 public chains, plus five with anomalous nucleotide sharing. This is the immuneACCESS table as TCRdb keeps it, with only in-frame sequences that have V and J called. A part of the clones is gone; compared with another copy, unresolved V genes explain less than half, and the rest is unexplained. That table gives V, J and clone size, and the DNA gave D and trimming. Within this sample are nearly 110,000 clones, with over 70% of them counted one time only. Jointly, the top ten make up around 2% of the sample.

On this clone: This clone's antigen is unknown. Per-base quality was not reported, and no clone a single base away is much larger than it.

Germline trimming amounts to 0 bases on V and 2 bases on J, with 5 as the count of junction bases outside the gene matches. The CDR3 runs 15 residues from the cysteine to the phenylalanine. Only the CDR3 DNA is retained, 45 bases long and in frame from the first base. Via the germline V gene, CDR1 is SGHRS and CDR2 YFSETQ. Sequences were obtained from PBMCs. The chain links TRBV5-1 with TRBJ2-7, and TRBD2 aligns with 7 junction nucleotides. The clonotype was recovered from a man aged 25 to 40 in good health and CMV-seronegative. Read as DNA, the sequence is TGCGCCAGCAGCTTGGGAAGCGGGGCCCCCTACGAGCAGTACTTC. The encoded protein is CASSLGSGAPYEQYF. Outside the CDR3, residues come from the reference TRBV5-1 and TRBJ2-7 proteins, so the full variable domain is: KAGVTQTPRYLIKTRGQQVTLSCSPISGHRSVSWYQQTPGQGLQFLFEYFSETQRNKGNFPGRFSGRQFSNSRSEMNVSTLELGDSALYLCASSLGSGAPYEQYFGPGTRLTVT.